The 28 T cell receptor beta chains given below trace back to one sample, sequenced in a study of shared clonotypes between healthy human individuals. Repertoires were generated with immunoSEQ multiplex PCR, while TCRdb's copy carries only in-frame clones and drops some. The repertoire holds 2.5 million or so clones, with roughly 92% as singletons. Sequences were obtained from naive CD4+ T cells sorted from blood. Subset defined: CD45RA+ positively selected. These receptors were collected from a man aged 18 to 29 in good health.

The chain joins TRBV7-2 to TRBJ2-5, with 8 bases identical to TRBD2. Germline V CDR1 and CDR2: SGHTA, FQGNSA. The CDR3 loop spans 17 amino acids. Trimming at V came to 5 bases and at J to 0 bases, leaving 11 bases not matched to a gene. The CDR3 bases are TGTGCCAGCAGCCCCCATCTCGGGGGGGCCCACCAAGAGACCCAGTACTTC. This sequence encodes CASSPHLGGAHQETQYF.

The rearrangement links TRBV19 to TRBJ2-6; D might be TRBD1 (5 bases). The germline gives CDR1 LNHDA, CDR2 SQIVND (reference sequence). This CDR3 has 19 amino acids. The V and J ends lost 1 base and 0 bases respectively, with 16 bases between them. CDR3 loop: CASSIASGRGYSGANVLTF. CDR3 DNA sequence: TGTGCCAGTAGTATAGCTTCGGGTAGGGGTTACTCTGGGGCCAACGTCCTGACTTTC.

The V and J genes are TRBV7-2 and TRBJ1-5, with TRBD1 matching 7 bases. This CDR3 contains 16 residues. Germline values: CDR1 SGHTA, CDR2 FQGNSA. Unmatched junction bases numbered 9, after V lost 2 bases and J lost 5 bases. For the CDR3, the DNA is TGTGCCAGCAGCTTATTGGGCAGGGGGGGGTATCAGCCCCAGCATTTT. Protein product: CASSLLGRGGYQPQHF.

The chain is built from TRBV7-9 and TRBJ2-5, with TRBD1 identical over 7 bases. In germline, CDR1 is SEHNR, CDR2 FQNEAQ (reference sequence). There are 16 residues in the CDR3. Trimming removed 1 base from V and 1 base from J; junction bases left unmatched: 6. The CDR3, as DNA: TGTGCCAGCAGCTTAGAATGGGACAGCCTCCAAGAGACCCAGTACTTC. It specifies CASSLEWDSLQETQYF.

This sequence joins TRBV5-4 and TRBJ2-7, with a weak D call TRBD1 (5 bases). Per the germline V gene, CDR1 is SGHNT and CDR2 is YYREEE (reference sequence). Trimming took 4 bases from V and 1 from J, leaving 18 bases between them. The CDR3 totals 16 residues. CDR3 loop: CASSPRDSRVSYEQYF. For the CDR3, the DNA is TGTGCCAGCAGCCCCCGCGACAGCAGGGTTTCCTACGAGCAGTACTTC.

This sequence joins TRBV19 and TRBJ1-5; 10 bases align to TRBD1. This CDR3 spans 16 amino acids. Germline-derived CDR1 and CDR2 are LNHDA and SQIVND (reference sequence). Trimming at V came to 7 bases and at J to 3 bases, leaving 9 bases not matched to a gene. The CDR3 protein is CASTPGDRGFNQPQHF. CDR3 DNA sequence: TGTGCCAGTACCCCTGGGGACAGGGGTTTCAATCAGCCCCAGCATTTT.

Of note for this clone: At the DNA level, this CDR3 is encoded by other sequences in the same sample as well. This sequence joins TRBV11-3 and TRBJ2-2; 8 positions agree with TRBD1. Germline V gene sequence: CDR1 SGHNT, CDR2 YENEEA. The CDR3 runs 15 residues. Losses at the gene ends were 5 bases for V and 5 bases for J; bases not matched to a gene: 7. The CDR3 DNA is TGTGCCAGCAGCCTCCAGGGGGCGGGGACCGGGGAGCTGTTTTTT. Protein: CASSLQGAGTGELFF.

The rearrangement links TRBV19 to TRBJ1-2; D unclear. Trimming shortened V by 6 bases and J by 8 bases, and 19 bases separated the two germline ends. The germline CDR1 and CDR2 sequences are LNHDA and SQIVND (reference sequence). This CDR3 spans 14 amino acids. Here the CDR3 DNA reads TGTGCCAGTAGCCCTACCGTCCTGGTAGTGGGCTACACCTTC. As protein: CASSPTVLVVGYTF.

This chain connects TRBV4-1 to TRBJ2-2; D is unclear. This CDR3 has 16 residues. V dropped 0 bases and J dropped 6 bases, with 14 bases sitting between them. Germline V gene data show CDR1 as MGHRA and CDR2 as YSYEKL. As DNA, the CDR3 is TGCGCCAGCAGCCAAGATCCGGCTAGTAGACCCGGGGAGCTGTTTTTT. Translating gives CASSQDPASRPGELFF.

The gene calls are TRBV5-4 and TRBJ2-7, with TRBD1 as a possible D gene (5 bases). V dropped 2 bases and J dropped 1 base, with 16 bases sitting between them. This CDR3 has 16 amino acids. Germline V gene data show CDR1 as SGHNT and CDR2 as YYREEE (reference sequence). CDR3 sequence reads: CASSLGHQGSSYEQYF. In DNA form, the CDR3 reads TGTGCCAGCAGCTTAGGCCACCAGGGCTCATCCTACGAGCAGTACTTC.

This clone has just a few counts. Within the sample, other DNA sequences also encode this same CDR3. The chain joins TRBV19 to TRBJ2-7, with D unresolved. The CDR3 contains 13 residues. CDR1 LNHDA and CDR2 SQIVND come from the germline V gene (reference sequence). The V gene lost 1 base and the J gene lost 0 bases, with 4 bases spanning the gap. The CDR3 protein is CASSIGHSYEQYF. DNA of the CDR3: TGTGCCAGTAGTATAGGACACTCCTACGAGCAGTACTTC.

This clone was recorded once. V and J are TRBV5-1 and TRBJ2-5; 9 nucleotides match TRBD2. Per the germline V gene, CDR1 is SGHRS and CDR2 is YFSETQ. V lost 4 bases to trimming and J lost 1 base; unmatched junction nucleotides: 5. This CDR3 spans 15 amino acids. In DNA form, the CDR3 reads TGCGCCAGCAGCGCGCTAGCGGGACCCCAAGAGACCCAGTACTTC. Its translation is CASSALAGPQETQYF. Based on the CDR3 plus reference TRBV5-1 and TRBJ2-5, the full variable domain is KAGVTQTPRYLIKTRGQQVTLSCSPISGHRSVSWYQQTPGQGLQFLFEYFSETQRNKGNFPGRFSGRQFSNSRSEMNVSTLELGDSALYLCASSALAGPQETQYFGPGTRLLVL.

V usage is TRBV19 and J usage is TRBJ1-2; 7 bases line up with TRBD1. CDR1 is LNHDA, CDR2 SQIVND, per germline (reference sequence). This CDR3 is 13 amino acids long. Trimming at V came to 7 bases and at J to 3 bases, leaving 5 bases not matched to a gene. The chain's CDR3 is CASNPQGDYGYTF. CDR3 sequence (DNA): TGTGCCAGTAACCCCCAGGGGGACTATGGCTACACCTTC.

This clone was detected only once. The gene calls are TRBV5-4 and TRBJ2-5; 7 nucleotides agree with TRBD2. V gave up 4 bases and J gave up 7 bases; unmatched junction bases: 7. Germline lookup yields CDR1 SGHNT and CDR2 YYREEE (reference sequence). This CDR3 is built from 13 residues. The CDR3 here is CASSRLGEGTQYF. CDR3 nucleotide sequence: TGTGCCAGCAGCCGGCTGGGGGAGGGGACCCAGTACTTC.

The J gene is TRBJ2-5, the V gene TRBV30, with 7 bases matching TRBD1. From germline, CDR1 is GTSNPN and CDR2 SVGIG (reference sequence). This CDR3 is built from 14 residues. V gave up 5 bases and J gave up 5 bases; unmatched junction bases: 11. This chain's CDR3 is CAWCPYRGGETQYF. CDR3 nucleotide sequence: TGTGCCTGGTGCCCATACAGGGGCGGGGAGACCCAGTACTTC.

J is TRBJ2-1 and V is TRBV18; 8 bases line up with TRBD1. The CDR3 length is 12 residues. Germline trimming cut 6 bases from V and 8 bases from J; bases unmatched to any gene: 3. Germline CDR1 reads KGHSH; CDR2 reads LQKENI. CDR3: CASSAGGDEQFF. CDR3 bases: TGTGCCAGCTCGGCAGGGGGCGATGAGCAGTTCTTC.

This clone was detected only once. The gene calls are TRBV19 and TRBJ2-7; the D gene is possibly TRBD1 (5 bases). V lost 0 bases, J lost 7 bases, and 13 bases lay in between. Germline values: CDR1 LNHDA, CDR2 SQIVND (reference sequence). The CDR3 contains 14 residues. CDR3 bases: TGTGCCAGTAGTATAGATCGGACAACAGAGGAGCAGTACTTC. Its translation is CASSIDRTTEEQYF.

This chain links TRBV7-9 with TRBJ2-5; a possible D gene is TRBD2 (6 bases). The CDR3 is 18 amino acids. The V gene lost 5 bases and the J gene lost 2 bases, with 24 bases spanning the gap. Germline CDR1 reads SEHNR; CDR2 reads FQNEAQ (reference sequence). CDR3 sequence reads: CASSPQLDSGKGQETQYF. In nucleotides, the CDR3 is TGTGCCAGCAGCCCCCAACTAGATAGCGGAAAAGGGCAAGAGACCCAGTACTTC.

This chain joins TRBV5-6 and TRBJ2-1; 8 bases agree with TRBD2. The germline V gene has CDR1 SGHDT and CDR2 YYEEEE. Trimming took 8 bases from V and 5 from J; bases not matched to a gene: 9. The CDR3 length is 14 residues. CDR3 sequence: CARFSGTLDNEQFF. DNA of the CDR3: TGTGCCAGGTTTAGCGGGACGCTAGACAATGAGCAGTTCTTC. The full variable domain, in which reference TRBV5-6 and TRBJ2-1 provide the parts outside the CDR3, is DAGVTQSPTHLIKTRGQQVTLRCSPKSGHDTVSWYQQALGQGPQFIFQYYEEEERQRGNFPDRFSGHQFPNYSSELNVNALLLGDSALYLCARFSGTLDNEQFFGPGTRLTVL.

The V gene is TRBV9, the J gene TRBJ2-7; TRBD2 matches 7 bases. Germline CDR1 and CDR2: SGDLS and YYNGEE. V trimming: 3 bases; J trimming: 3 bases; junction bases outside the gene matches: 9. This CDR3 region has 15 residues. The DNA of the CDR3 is TGTGCCAGCAGCGCCCGGGACTATACCTACTACGAGCAGTACTTC. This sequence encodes CASSARDYTYYEQYF.

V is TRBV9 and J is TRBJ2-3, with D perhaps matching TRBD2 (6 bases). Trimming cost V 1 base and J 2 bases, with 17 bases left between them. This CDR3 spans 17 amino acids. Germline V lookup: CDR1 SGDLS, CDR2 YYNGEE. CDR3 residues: CASSVIGDFSSTDTQYF. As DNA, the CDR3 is TGTGCCAGCAGCGTAATCGGGGACTTCTCTTCCACAGATACGCAGTATTTT.

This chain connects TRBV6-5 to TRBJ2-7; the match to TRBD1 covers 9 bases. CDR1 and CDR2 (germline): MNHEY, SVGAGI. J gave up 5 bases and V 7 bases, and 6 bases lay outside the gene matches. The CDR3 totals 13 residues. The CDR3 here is CASKPGQGNEQYF. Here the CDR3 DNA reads TGTGCCAGCAAACCGGGACAGGGAAACGAGCAGTACTTC.

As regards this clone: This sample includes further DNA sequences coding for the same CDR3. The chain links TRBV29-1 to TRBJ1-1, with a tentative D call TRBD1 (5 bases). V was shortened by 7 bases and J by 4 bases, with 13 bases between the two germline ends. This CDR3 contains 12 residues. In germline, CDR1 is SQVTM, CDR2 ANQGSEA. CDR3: CSAIRAATEAFF. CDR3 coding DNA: TGCAGCGCCATCAGGGCGGCCACTGAAGCTTTCTTT.

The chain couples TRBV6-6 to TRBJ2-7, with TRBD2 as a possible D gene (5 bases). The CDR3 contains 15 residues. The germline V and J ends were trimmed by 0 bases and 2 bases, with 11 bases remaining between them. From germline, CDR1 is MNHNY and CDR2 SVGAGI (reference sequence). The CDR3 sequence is CASSYSMPGAYEQYF. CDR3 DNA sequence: TGTGCCAGCAGTTACTCGATGCCCGGGGCCTACGAGCAGTACTTC.

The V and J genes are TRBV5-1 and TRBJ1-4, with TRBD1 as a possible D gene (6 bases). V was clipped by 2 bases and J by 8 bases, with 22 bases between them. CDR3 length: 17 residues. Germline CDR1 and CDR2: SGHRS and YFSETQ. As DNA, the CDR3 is TGCGCCAGCAGCTTCCGGAGCAGGGGAAATATTCACGAAAAACTGTTTTTT. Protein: CASSFRSRGNIHEKLFF.

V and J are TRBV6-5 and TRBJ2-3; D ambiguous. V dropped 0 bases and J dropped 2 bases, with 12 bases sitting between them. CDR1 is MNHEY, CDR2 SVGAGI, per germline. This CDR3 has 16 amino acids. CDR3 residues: CASSYSGGRYTDTQYF. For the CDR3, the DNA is TGTGCCAGCAGTTACTCGGGCGGACGCTACACAGATACGCAGTATTTT.

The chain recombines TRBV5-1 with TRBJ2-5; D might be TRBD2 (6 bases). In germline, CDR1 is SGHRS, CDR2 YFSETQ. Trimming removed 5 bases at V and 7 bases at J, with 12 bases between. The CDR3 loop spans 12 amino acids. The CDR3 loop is CASSRDLGTQYF. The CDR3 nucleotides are TGCGCCAGCAGTAGGGACTTGGGGACCCAGTACTTC.

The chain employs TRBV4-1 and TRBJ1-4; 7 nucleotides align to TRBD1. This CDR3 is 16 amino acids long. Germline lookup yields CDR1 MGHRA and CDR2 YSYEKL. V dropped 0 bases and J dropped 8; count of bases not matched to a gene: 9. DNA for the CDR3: TGCGCCAGCAGCCAAGAGGGGACAGTACGAACGGAAAAACTGTTTTTT. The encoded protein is CASSQEGTVRTEKLFF.